This T cell receptor (beta chain) was identified during a study of cytomegalovirus exposure and HLA in healthy donors. Study-wide context: Per a later analysis, the approximately 600 first-cohort and 100 to 150 validation repertoires shared one platform.

Whole-study findings and limits: Cytomegalovirus association was listed for approximately 160 TCR beta chains. Published work reported that the classifier diagnosed cytomegalovirus status with high specificity and sensitivity.

The validation cohort, a group of over a hundred subjects, included the donors and was separate from the roughly 670-subject first cohort. Details on this clone: Its antigen remains unidentified.

Clones were sequenced by immunoSEQ multiplex PCR, and TCRdb holds only the in-frame ones, with some missing. The sample has approximately 260,000 clones; more than 75% are singletons. The sequence derives from a woman aged 25 to 39 in good health and CMV-seropositive. The sample consisted of PBMCs.

The CDR3 DNA reads as TGTGCCTGGAGTGTTTCAGGGGGGAATCAGCCCCAGCATTTT. Amino acid sequence: CAWSVSGGNQPQHF. The V call is TRBV30, the J call TRBJ1-5; TRBD1 agrees at 7 bases. This CDR3 has 14 amino acids. V was clipped by 0 bases and J by 4 bases; unmatched bases: 3. Germline V gene lookup returns CDR1 GTSNPN and CDR2 SVGIG (reference sequence).